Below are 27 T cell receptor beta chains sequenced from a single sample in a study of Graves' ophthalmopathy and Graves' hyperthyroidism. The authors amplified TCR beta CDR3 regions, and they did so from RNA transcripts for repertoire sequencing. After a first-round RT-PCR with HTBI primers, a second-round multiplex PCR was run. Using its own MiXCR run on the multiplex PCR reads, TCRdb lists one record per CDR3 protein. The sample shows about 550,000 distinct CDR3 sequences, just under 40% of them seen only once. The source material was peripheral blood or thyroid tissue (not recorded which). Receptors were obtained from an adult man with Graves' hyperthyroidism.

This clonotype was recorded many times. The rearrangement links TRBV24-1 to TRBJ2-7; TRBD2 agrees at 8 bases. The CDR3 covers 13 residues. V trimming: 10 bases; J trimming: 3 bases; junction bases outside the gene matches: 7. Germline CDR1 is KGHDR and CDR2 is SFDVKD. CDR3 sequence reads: CATGVAGSYEQYF. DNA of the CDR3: TGTGCCACGGGGGTAGCGGGAAGCTACGAGCAGTACTTC.

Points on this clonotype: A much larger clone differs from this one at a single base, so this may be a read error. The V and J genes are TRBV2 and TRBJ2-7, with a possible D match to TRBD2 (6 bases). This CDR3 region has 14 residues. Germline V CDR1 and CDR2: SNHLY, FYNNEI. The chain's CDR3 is CASSEGGVLYGQYF. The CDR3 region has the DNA TGTGCCAGCAGTGAAGGGGGGGTCCTATACGGGCAGTACTTC.

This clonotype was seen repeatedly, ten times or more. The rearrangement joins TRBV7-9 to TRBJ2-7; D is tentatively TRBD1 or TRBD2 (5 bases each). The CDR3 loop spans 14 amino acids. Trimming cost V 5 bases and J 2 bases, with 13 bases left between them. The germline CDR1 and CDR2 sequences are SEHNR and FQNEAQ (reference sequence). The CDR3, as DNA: TGTGCCAGCAGCCCCCCGGGGCGGGCCTACGAGCAGTACTTC. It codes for CASSPPGRAYEQYF.

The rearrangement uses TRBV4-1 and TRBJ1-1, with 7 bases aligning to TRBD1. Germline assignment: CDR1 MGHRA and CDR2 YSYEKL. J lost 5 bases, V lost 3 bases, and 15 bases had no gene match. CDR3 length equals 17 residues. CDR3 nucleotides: TGCGCCAGCAGCCACCCGGGGTACAGGGGCTTTAGGACTGAAGCTTTCTTT. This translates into CASSHPGYRGFRTEAFF.

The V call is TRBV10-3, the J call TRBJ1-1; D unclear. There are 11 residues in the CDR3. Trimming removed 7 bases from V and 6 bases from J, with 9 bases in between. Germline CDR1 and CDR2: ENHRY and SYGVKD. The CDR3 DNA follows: TGTGCCATCATGGGAGAGGCTGAAGCTTTCTTT. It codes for CAIMGEAEAFF.

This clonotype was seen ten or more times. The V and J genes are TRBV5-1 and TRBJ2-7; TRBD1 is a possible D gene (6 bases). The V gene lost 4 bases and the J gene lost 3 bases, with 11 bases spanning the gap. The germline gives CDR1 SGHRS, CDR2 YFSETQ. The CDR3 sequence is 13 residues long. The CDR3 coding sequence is TGCGCCAGCAGCGCCGGACAGTACTACGAGCAGTACTTC. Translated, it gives CASSAGQYYEQYF.

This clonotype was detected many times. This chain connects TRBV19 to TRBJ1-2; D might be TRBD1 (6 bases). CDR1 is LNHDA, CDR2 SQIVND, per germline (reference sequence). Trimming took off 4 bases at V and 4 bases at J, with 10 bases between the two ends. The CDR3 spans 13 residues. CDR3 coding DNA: TGTGCCAGTAGTAAACAGGGCGGCTATGGCTACACCTTC. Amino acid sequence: CASSKQGGYGYTF.

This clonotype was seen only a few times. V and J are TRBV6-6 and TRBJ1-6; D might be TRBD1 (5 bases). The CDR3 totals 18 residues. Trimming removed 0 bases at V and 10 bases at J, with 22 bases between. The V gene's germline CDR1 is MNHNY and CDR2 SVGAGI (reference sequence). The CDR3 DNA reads TGTGCCAGCAGTTACTCGAGGGCAGGGTTCGGGCAAAGCTCACCCCTCCACTTT. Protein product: CASSYSRAGFGQSSPLHF.

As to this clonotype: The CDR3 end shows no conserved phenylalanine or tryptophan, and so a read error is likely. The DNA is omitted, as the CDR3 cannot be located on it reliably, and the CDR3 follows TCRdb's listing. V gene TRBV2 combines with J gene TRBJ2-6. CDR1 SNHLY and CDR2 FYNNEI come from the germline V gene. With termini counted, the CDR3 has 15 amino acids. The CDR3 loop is CASSTQSSGANVLAS.

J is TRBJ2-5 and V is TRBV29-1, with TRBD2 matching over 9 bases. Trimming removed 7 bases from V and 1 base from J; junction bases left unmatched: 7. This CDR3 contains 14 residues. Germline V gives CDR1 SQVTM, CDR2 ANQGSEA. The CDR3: CSAGTSHLQETQYF. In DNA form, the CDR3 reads TGCAGCGCCGGGACTAGCCACCTCCAAGAGACCCAGTACTTC.

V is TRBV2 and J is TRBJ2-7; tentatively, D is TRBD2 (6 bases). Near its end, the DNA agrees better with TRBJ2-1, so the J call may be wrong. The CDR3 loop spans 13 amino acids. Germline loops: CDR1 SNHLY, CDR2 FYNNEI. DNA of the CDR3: TGTGCCAGCATGTTGGGTTCGGAGGGAGAGCAGTTCTTC. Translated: CASMLGSEGEQFF.

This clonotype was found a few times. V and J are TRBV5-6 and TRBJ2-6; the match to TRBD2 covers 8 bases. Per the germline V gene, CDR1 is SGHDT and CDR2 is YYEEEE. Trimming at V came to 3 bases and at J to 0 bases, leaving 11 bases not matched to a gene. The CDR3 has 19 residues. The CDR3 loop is CASSSSYSGTLSGANVLTF. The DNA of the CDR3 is TGTGCCAGCAGCTCCTCGTATAGCGGGACGCTCTCTGGGGCCAACGTCCTGACTTTC.

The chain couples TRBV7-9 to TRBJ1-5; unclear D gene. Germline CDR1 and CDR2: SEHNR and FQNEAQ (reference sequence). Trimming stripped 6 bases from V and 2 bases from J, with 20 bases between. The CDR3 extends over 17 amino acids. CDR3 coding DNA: TGTGCCAGCAGTTTCCCTAACTTCCCTCGGGGCAATCAGCCCCAGCATTTT. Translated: CASSFPNFPRGNQPQHF.

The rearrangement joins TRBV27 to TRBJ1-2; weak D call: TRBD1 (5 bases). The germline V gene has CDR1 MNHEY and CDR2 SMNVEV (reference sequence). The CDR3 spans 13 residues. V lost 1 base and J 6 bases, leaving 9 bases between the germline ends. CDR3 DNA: TGTGCCAGCAGTTTATGGGGAGGGGATGGCTACACCTTC. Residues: CASSLWGGDGYTF.

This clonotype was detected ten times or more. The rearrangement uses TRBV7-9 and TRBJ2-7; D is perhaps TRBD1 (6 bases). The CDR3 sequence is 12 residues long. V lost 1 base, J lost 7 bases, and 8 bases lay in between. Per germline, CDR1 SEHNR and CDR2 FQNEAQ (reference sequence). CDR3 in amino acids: CASSLGTGEQYF. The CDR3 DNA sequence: TGTGCCAGCAGCTTAGGTACAGGGGAGCAGTACTTC. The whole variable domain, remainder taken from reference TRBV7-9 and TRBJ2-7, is DTGVSQNPRHKITKRGQNVTFRCDPISEHNRLYWYRQTLGQGPEFLTYFQNEAQLEKSRLLSDRFSAERPKGSFSTLEIQRTEQGDSAMYLCASSLGTGEQYFGPGTRLTVT.

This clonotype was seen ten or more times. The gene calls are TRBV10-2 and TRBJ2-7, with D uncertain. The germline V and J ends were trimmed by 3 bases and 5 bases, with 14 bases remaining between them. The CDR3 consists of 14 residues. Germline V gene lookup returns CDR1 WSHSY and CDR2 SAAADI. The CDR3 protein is CASSENSTPDEQYF. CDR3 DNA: TGCGCCAGCAGTGAAAATAGTACCCCCGACGAGCAGTACTTC.

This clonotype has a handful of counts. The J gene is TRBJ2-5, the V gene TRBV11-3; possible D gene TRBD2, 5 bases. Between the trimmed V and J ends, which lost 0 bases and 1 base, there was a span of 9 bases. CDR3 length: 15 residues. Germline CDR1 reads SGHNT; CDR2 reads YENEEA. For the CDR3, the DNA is TGTGCCAGCAGCTTAGAGCTGGACTCCCAAGAGACCCAGTACTTC. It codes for CASSLELDSQETQYF.

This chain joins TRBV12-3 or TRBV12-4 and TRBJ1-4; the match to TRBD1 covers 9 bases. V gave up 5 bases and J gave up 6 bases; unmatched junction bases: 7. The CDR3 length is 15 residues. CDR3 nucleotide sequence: TGTGCCAGCAGTACCCGACAGGGGGATGATGAAAAACTGTTTTTT. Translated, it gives CASSTRQGDDEKLFF.

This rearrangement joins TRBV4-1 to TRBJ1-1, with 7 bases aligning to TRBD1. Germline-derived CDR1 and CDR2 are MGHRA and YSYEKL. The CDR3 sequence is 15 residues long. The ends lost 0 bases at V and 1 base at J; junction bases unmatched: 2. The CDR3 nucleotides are TGCGCCAGCAGCCAAGAACAGGGGAGGAACACTGAAGCTTTCTTT. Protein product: CASSQEQGRNTEAFF.

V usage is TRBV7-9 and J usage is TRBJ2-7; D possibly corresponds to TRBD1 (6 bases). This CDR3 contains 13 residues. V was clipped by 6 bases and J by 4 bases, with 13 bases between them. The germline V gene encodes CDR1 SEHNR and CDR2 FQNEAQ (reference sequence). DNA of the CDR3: TGTGCCAGCAGTGATGGCCAGGGGTACGAGCAGTACTTC. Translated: CASSDGQGYEQYF. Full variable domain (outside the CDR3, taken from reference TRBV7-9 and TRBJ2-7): DTGVSQNPRHKITKRGQNVTFRCDPISEHNRLYWYRQTLGQGPEFLTYFQNEAQLEKSRLLSDRFSAERPKGSFSTLEIQRTEQGDSAMYLCASSDGQGYEQYFGPGTRLTVT.

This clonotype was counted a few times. CDR3 sequence: CASSMLEGRGIDGNQPQHF. The CDR3, as DNA: TGTGCCAGTAGTATGTTGGAGGGCCGGGGGATCGATGGCAATCAGCCCCAGCATTTT. This sequence joins TRBV19 and TRBJ1-5; weak D call: TRBD1 (5 bases). The CDR3 has 19 residues. The V end was cut by 3 bases, the J end by 2 bases, with 23 bases between. CDR1 LNHDA and CDR2 SQIVND come from the germline V gene (reference sequence).

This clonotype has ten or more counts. CDR3 sequence reads: CASSGWGVNTEAFF. The CDR3 coding sequence is TGTGCCAGCAGTGGGTGGGGGGTGAACACTGAAGCTTTCTTT. The chain employs TRBV25-1 and TRBJ1-1; TRBD1 is a possible D gene (5 bases). Germline V gene sequence: CDR1 MGHDK, CDR2 SYGVNS. V dropped 4 bases and J dropped 0 bases, with 9 bases sitting between them. This CDR3 has 14 amino acids.

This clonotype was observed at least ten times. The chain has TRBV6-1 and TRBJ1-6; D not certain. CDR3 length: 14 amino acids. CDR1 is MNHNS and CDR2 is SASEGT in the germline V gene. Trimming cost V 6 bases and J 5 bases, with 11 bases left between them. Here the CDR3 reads CASRGNSDNSPLHF. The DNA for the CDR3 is TGTGCCAGCAGAGGGAACAGCGATAATTCACCCCTCCACTTT.

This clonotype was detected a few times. The CDR3: CASSLFSVGNEKLFF. The CDR3 DNA reads as TGTGCCAGCAGCCTATTTAGCGTAGGGAATGAAAAACTGTTTTTT. V usage is TRBV13 and J usage is TRBJ1-4, with D unclear. Trimming took off 5 bases at V and 5 bases at J, with 15 bases between the two ends. CDR1 and CDR2 from the germline V gene are PRHDT and FYEKMQ (reference sequence). This CDR3 has 15 amino acids.

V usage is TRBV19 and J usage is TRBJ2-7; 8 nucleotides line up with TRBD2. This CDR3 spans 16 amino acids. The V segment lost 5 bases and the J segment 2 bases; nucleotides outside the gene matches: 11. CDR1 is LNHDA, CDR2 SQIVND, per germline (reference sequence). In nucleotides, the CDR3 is TGTGCCAGTAGTTCGACAGGAGCGGGAGAGCCCTACGAGCAGTACTTC. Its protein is CASSSTGAGEPYEQYF.

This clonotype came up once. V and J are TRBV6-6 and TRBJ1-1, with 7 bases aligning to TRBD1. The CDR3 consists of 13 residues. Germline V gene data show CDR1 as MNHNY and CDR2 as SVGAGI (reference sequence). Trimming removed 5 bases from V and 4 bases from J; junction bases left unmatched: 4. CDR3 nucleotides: TGTGCCAGCAGTACAGCAGGGGGCACTGAAGCTTTCTTT. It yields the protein CASSTAGGTEAFF.

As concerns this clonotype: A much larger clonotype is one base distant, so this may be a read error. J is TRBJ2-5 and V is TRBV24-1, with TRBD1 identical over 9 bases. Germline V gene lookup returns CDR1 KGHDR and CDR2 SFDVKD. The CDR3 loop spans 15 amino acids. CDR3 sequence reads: CATGDSDRGKETQYF. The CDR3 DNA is TGTGCCACCGGTGACTCGGACAGGGGAAAAGAGACCCAGTACTTC.